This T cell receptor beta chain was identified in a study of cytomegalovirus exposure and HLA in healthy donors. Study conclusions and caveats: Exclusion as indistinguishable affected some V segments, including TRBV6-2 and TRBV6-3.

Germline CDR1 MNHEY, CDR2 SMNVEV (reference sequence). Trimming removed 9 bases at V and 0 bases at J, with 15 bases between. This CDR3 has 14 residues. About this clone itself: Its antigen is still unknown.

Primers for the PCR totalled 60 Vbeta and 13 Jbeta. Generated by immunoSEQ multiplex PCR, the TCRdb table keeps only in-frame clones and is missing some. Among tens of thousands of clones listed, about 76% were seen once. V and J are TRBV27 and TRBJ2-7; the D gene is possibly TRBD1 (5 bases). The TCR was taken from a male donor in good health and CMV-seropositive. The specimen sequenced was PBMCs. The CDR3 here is CASSVKGVSYEQYF. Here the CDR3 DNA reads TGTGCCAGTTCCGTTAAAGGGGTCTCCTACGAGCAGTACTTC.